This entry describes one TCR beta chain. Deletions cut 8 bases from V and 6 bases from J, with 17 bases between. The CDR3 has 15 amino acids. The germline CDR1 and CDR2 sequences are MNHEY and SVGAGI. The data are from a study of blood T cell repertoires in COVID-19. For the study at large: From the United States, Italy and Spain came samples of acute and convalescent COVID-19. From T cells, B-cell-depleted T cells, or PBMCs came the material, which was cDNA or gDNA.

Original processing methods: Reference gene primer amplification in the assay estimated nucleated cell counts. The assay was immunoSEQ multiplex PCR, and TCRdb's table has in-frame clones only and misses some. For V, J and clone size, that table is used; D and trimming come from the DNA. The sample consists of 150,000 or so clones, under 90% of them appearing once. The sequenced sample was peripheral blood. This rearrangement joins TRBV6-5 to TRBJ1-6; possible D gene TRBD1, 6 bases. This TCR came from a human donor in a cohort sampled during active COVID-19. CDR3 amino acids: CASLAQGIGNSPLHF. CDR3 bases: TGTGCCAGCCTAGCCCAGGGGATAGGTAATTCACCCCTCCACTTT.